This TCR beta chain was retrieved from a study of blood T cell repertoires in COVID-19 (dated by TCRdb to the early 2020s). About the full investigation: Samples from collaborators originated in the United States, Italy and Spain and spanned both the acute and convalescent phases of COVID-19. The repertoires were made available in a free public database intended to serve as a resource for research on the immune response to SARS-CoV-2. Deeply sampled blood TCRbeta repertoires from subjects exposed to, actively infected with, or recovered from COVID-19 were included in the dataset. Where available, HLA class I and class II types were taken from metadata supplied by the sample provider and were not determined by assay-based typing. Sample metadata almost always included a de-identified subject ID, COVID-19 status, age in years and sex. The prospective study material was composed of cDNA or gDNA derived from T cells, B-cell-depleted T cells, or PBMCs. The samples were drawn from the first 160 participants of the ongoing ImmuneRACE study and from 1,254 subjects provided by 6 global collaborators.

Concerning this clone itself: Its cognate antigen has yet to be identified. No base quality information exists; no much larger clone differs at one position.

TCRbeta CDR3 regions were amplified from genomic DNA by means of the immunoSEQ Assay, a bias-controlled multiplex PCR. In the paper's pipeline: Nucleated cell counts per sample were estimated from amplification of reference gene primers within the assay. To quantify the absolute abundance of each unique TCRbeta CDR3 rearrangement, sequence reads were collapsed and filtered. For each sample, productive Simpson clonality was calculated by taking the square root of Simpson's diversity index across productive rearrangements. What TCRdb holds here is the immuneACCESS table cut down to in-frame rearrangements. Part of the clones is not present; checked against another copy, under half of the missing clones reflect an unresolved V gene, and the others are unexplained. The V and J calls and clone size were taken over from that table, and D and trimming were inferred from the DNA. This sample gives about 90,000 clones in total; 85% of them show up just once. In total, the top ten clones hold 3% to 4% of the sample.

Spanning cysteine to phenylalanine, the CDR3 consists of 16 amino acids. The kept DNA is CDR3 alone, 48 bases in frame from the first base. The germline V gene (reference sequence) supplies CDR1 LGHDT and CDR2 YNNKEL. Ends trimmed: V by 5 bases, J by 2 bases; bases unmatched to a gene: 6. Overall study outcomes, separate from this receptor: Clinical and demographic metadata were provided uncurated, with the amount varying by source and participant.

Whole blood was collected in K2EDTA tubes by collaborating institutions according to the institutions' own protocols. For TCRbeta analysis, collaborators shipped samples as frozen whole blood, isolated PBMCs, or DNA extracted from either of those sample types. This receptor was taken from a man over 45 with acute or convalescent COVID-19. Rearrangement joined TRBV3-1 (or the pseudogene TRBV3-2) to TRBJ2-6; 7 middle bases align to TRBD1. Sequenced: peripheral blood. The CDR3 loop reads CASSSRQGPGANVLTF. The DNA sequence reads TGTGCCAGCAGCTCTCGACAGGGACCTGGGGCCAACGTCCTGACTTTC.